This T cell receptor beta chain was recovered during a study of T cell responses to AZD1222 COVID-19 vaccine. The wider study: Second-dose timings of about 4 or about 12 weeks were pooled.

The CDR3 has 16 residues. The ends were cut back, 4 bases at V and 0 bases at J, with 15 bases in the middle. Germline values: CDR1 LNHDA, CDR2 SQIVND (reference sequence). Sequenced by immunoSEQ multiplex PCR; TCRdb stores in-frame clones only, minus some. There are about 160,000 clones in the sample; 91% occur only once, and less than 2.5% lies in the top ten. Study-level points and caveats: Close to half of all spike-specific TCRs reportedly target regions of the variants that are unmutated. Baseline seropositivity characterized only a handful of AZD1222 recipients. In a largely white British group with more females than males, clonal diversity was possibly underestimated.

A note on this clone: Its antigen remains unidentified.

This sample comprised peripheral blood, obtained on day 0 of AZD1222 vaccination. The receptor was derived from an adult in good health. The chain uses TRBV19 and TRBJ1-2, with D uncertain. The CDR3 DNA follows: TGTGCCAGTAGTACCCCCACGGGAGGGACTAACTATGGCTACACCTTC. It encodes CASSTPTGGTNYGYTF.